Detailed here is one TCR beta chain. The antigen remains undetermined. The record originates from a study of OX40 agonist ivuxolimab in advanced cancers. Study-wide context: It was ivuxolimab, an agonistic anti-OX40 (CD134) antibody, that patients were treated with. People who had prior anti-PD-1, anti-PD-L1 or anti-CTLA-4 therapy could take part, and 35% to 50% had some.

The protocol was immunoSEQ multiplex PCR, while the TCRdb copy is restricted to in-frame clones and leaves out a portion. The sample lists roughly 89,000 clones, 86% occurring once. Points from the study as a whole: Doses of 0.1 to 3.0 mg/kg were accompanied by clonal expansion of CD4+ and CD8+ blood T cells by week 6. Antigen targets of the expanded peripheral T cells went undetermined.

Germline CDR1 reads LNHDA; CDR2 reads SQIVND (reference sequence). V was pared by 7 bases and J by 5 bases, with 11 bases between. This CDR3 is 12 amino acids long. The receptor comes from an adult with an advanced solid tumor such as melanoma, head and neck, liver or kidney cancer. The sequences come from CD4+ or CD8+ T cells sorted from blood, collected in a trial of the OX40 agonist ivuxolimab. The chain carries TRBV19 and TRBJ2-5; D gene unclear. This chain's CDR3 is CASKGYRETQYF. Written as DNA, the CDR3 is TGTGCCAGTAAAGGCTATCGGGAGACCCAGTACTTC.